Following are 18 T cell receptor beta chains from one sample sequenced in a study of T cell changes during pregnancy in multiple sclerosis. The protocol was immunoSEQ multiplex PCR, while the TCRdb copy is restricted to in-frame clones and leaves out a portion. The sample contains about 47,000 clones, over 85% of which appear only once. Source: peripheral blood, taken in the first trimester of pregnancy. These TCRs come from a female donor with multiple sclerosis, enrolled in a pregnancy study.

This clone was seen more than once but under ten times. This chain uses TRBV6-4 with TRBJ2-4, with TRBD2 matching 14 bases. Trimming at V came to 0 bases and at J to 6 bases, leaving 1 base not matched to a gene. CDR1 and CDR2 from the germline V gene are MRHNA and SNTAGT. The CDR3 is 16 amino acids. Here the CDR3 reads CASSDSTSGGANIQYF. The DNA for the CDR3 is TGTGCCAGCAGTGACTCGACTAGCGGGGGGGCAAACATTCAGTACTTC.

This chain uses TRBV27 with TRBJ1-5; 8 positions agree with TRBD1. The CDR3 runs to 13 residues. CDR1 and CDR2 from the germline V gene are MNHEY and SMNVEV (reference sequence). The junction had 5 bases not matched to a gene; V was cut back by 6 bases and J by 7 bases. The CDR3 region has the DNA TGTGCCAGCAGCTGGACAGGGCACCAGCCCCAGCATTTT. It codes for CASSWTGHQPQHF.

This clone was picked up a small number of times. V and J are TRBV9 and TRBJ1-5; no definite D call. Germline V lookup: CDR1 SGDLS, CDR2 YYNGEE. The CDR3 runs 13 residues. V was clipped by 4 bases and J by 6 bases, with 11 bases between them. The CDR3 DNA reads as TGTGCCAGCAGCCAAGATAGTAGTCAGCCCCAGCATTTT. It is translated as CASSQDSSQPQHF.

This clone has just one count. J is TRBJ2-2 and V is TRBV5-1; the match to TRBD1 covers 8 bases. This CDR3 region has 16 residues. Germline CDR1 is SGHRS and CDR2 is YFSETQ. V trimming: 0 bases; J trimming: 3 bases; junction bases outside the gene matches: 4. Here the CDR3 reads CASSLAGQGDTGELFF. Written as DNA, the CDR3 is TGCGCCAGCAGCTTGGCTGGACAGGGAGACACCGGGGAGCTGTTTTTT.

This chain links TRBV6-5 with TRBJ1-2, with D perhaps TRBD1 (5 bases). Germline V gene data show CDR1 as MNHEY and CDR2 as SVGAGI. This CDR3 has 13 amino acids. The V gene lost 4 bases and the J gene lost 8 bases, with 14 bases spanning the gap. The CDR3 here is CASSFTQGRGYTF. CDR3 DNA: TGTGCCAGCAGTTTCACGCAGGGTCGGGGCTACACCTTC.

The chain is built from TRBV27 and TRBJ2-3; D is unresolved. The CDR3 sequence is 14 residues long. Germline V lookup: CDR1 MNHEY, CDR2 SMNVEV (reference sequence). The V end lost 1 base, the J end lost 2 bases, and 7 bases lay between the germline ends. CDR3 DNA sequence: TGTGCCAGCAGTTTATTAGCAGTCACAGATACGCAGTATTTT. Protein: CASSLLAVTDTQYF.

This sequence joins TRBV15 and TRBJ2-6; D remains unclear. CDR1 is LNHNV and CDR2 is YYDKDF in the germline V gene (reference sequence). This CDR3 spans 15 amino acids. With 2 bases removed from V and 0 bases from J, the gap between germline ends came to 5 bases. CDR3 DNA: TGTGCCACCAGCAGACGTAGCTCTGGGGCCAACGTCCTGACTTTC. It encodes CATSRRSSGANVLTF.

The chain couples TRBV2 to TRBJ1-3; D is unresolved. Germline V gives CDR1 SNHLY, CDR2 FYNNEI. The CDR3 extends over 11 amino acids. V lost 7 bases and J lost 6, with 7 bases in between. DNA for the CDR3: TGTGCCAGCACCGAGTTAAACACCATATATTTT. It yields the protein CASTELNTIYF.

This sequence joins TRBV28 and TRBJ2-7, with D uncertain. Per germline, CDR1 MDHEN and CDR2 SYDVKM. This CDR3 contains 11 residues. With 4 bases removed from V and 6 bases from J, the gap between germline ends came to 7 bases. CDR3 DNA: TGTGCCAGCAGTTCTCCCCGCGAGCAGTACTTC. Protein: CASSSPREQYF.

V usage is TRBV5-1 and J usage is TRBJ1-4; the match to TRBD1 covers 7 bases. V dropped 0 bases and J dropped 4; count of bases not matched to a gene: 3. The CDR3 runs 15 residues. Germline V gene sequence: CDR1 SGHRS, CDR2 YFSETQ. The CDR3: CASSLGPGGNEKLFF. The DNA for the CDR3 is TGCGCCAGCAGCTTGGGTCCAGGGGGTAATGAAAAACTGTTTTTT. The full variable domain, with the rest looked up from reference TRBV5-1 and TRBJ1-4, is KAGVTQTPRYLIKTRGQQVTLSCSPISGHRSVSWYQQTPGQGLQFLFEYFSETQRNKGNFPGRFSGRQFSNSRSEMNVSTLELGDSALYLCASSLGPGGNEKLFFGSGTQLSVL.

The chain has TRBV6-5 and TRBJ1-2; 8 positions match TRBD1. Germline-derived CDR1 and CDR2 are MNHEY and SVGAGI. Trimming took 0 bases from V and 4 from J; bases not matched to a gene: 7. This CDR3 region has 16 residues. CDR3 in amino acids: CASSYSSGDRSYGYTF. DNA of the CDR3: TGTGCCAGCAGTTACTCGTCTGGGGACAGGTCCTATGGCTACACCTTC.

This clone is a singleton in its sample. The V call is TRBV29-1, the J call TRBJ2-5, with 7 bases lining up with TRBD2. Looked up from germline, CDR1 is SQVTM and CDR2 is ANQGSEA. V lost 4 bases, J lost 5 bases, and 4 bases stayed unmatched. This CDR3 contains 12 residues. CDR3 nucleotide sequence: TGCAGCGTTGGGGGAGGGTTTGAGACCCAGTACTTC. Translated, it gives CSVGGGFETQYF.

This clone came up a few times. The V gene is TRBV18, the J gene TRBJ1-1; no clear D gene. In germline, CDR1 is KGHSH, CDR2 LQKENI. There are 13 residues in the CDR3. Trimming removed 2 bases at V and 3 bases at J, with 7 bases between. The CDR3 DNA reads TGTGCCAGCTCACCATTTACAGACACTGAAGCTTTCTTT. It is translated as CASSPFTDTEAFF.

This clone appeared once. The chain carries TRBV7-2 and TRBJ2-7, with D uncertain. This CDR3 has 12 residues. Germline V gene lookup returns CDR1 SGHTA and CDR2 FQGNSA. V lost 5 bases, J lost 4 bases, and 9 bases lay in between. The chain's CDR3 is CASSLQRYEQYF. In DNA, the CDR3 is TGTGCCAGCAGCCTACAGAGATACGAGCAGTACTTC. Using reference TRBV7-2 and TRBJ2-7 for the parts outside the CDR3, the full variable domain is GAGVSQSPSNKVTEKGKDVELRCDPISGHTALYWYRQSLGQGLEFLIYFQGNSAPDKSGLPSDRFSAERTGGSVSTLTIQRTQQEDSAVYLCASSLQRYEQYFGPGTRLTVT.

The chain uses TRBV6-5 and TRBJ1-6, with TRBD1 matching over 8 bases. After removal of 2 bases from V and 10 bases from J, the junction contained 7 bases not matched to a gene. The CDR3 has 15 amino acids. Per the germline V gene, CDR1 is MNHEY and CDR2 is SVGAGI. DNA for the CDR3: TGTGCCAGCAGTTACATGGGGCCAGGGGGCTCACCCCTCCACTTT. Protein product: CASSYMGPGGSPLHF.

This CDR3 is CASSGQGGRQYF. CDR3 DNA sequence: TGCGCCAGCAGCGGACAGGGAGGAAGGCAGTACTTC. This chain uses TRBV10-1 with TRBJ2-7; 8 bases map to TRBD1. The CDR3 is 12 amino acids. Per the germline V gene, CDR1 is WNHNN and CDR2 is SYGVQD (reference sequence). The trim removed 6 bases at V and 9 bases at J, leaving 7 bases unmatched.

The chain is built from TRBV5-4 and TRBJ2-2; D not resolved. Germline V gives CDR1 SGHNT, CDR2 YYREEE (reference sequence). Between the trimmed V and J ends, which lost 1 base and 6 bases, there was a span of 10 bases. The CDR3 loop spans 14 amino acids. CDR3 in amino acids: CASSLITGSGELFF. In DNA, the CDR3 is TGTGCCAGCAGCTTGATTACCGGGTCCGGGGAGCTGTTTTTT. Full variable domain (outside the CDR3, taken from reference TRBV5-4 and TRBJ2-2): ETGVTQSPTHLIKTRGQQVTLRCSSQSGHNTVSWYQQALGQGPQFIFQYYREEENGRGNFPPRFSGLQFPNYSSELNVNALELDDSALYLCASSLITGSGELFFGEGSRLTVL.

V usage is TRBV5-1 and J usage is TRBJ2-6, with D possibly matching TRBD1 (5 bases). Germline V gene lookup returns CDR1 SGHRS and CDR2 YFSETQ. CDR3 length equals 16 residues. V was trimmed by 4 bases and J by 4 bases, leaving 15 bases between them. CDR3 DNA sequence: TGCGCCAGCAGCCCCGGCGGACAAACCGGGGCCAACGTCCTGACTTTC. It specifies CASSPGGQTGANVLTF.